The rows below give T cell receptor beta chains drawn from one sample of a study of blood T cell repertoires in COVID-19. Clones were sequenced by immunoSEQ multiplex PCR, and TCRdb holds only the in-frame ones, with some missing. The sample consists of about 130,000 clones, more than 90% of them appearing once. Sequenced material: peripheral blood. Receptor source: a man between 50 and 59 years old with active COVID-19. The conserved cysteine and the conserved F or W are not part of the CDR3 here.

>TRBJ1-1|TRBV3-1/TRBV3-2
ASSPGQVLNTEAF
>TRBJ1-1|TRBV18
ASSPNGMNTEAF
>TRBJ2-7|TRBV7-9
ASSSRDRASYEQY
>TRBJ2-1|TRBV24-1
ATSDGTSGRNEQF
>TRBJ2-7|TRBV9
ASSGTGTSYEQY
>TRBJ1-3|TRBV6-5
AFQGVTIY
>TRBJ1-4|TRBV5-1
ASSPGGSNEKLF
>TRBJ1-2|TRBV19
ASNSRRENYGYT
>TRBJ2-3|TRBV5-6
ASSREQLLNTQY
>TRBJ1-2|TRBV6-5
ATSPGTTYGYT
>TRBJ1-6|TRBV3-1/TRBV3-2
ASSQAGGNSPLH
>TRBJ2-1|TRBV13
ASSRQGASNEQF
>TRBJ1-1|TRBV7-9
ASSQATEAF
>TRBJ2-1|TRBV29-1
SGGGSGQF
>TRBJ2-1|TRBV5-8
ASSFGIGGTGGTDEQF
>TRBJ2-5|TRBV18
ASSLDRLAGAQETQY
>TRBJ1-1|TRBV29-1
TGGGAMNTEAF
>TRBJ2-1|TRBV10-3
AISEWGTSEDEQF
>TRBJ1-1|TRBV7-9
ASSSGTGVTEAF
>TRBJ2-1|TRBV3-1/TRBV3-2
ASSQPGLEQF
>TRBJ2-3|TRBV9
ASTGGLAGAIDTQY
>TRBJ2-5|TRBV11-3
ASSPLAGRETQY
>TRBJ2-1|TRBV5-6
ASSVNRGLYNEQF
>TRBJ2-1|TRBV6-5
ASSYSGARNEQF
>TRBJ1-2|TRBV7-8
ASSRDGNNYGYT
>TRBJ1-5|TRBV19
ASSTAGQQPQH
>TRBJ2-1|TRBV5-1
ASSPLAGVYNEQF
>TRBJ2-1|TRBV6-1
ASSDNNEQF
>TRBJ2-1|TRBV6-5
ASRPGQAFYNEQF
>TRBJ2-5|TRBV19
ASSIGGQGAETQY
>TRBJ2-7|TRBV6-6
ASGGRSYEQY
>TRBJ2-3|TRBV11-1
ASSPGRTGGTQY
>TRBJ1-3|TRBV3-1/TRBV3-2
ASSQGTRGGNTIY
>TRBJ2-1|TRBV10-3
AISEGTSGRGNEQF
>TRBJ2-3|TRBV23-1
ASSHRGQGDRRSTDTQY